Each of the 16 T cell receptor beta chains below was sequenced from the same sample in a study of cytomegalovirus exposure and HLA in healthy donors. The PCR had 60 Vbeta and 13 Jbeta primers. The method was immunoSEQ multiplex PCR; TCRdb's version includes in-frame clones alone and lacks a portion of them. Of 200,000 to 250,000 clones in the sample, 75% are singletons; the top ten hold 1.8%. The specimen sequenced was PBMCs. These receptors came from a woman aged 25 to 39 in good health and CMV-seronegative.

The chain links TRBV5-5 to TRBJ1-6; no firm D call. Looked up from germline, CDR1 is SGHKS and CDR2 is YYEKEE (reference sequence). V was trimmed by 2 bases and J by 10 bases, leaving 13 bases between them. This CDR3 is built from 14 residues. This chain's CDR3 is CASSFPGRNSPLHF. CDR3 in DNA: TGTGCCAGCAGCTTTCCGGGGAGGAACTCACCCCTCCACTTT.

The genes are TRBV5-1 and TRBJ2-7; 8 nucleotides agree with TRBD1. Germline CDR1 SGHRS, CDR2 YFSETQ. CDR3 length equals 17 residues. With 0 bases clipped from V and 0 bases from J, the junction kept 8 bases outside the gene matches. The CDR3: CASSLAGWDRPSYEQYF. The CDR3 DNA sequence: TGCGCCAGCAGCTTGGCCGGCTGGGACAGGCCCTCCTACGAGCAGTACTTC.

The V call is TRBV19, the J call TRBJ2-7, with 8 bases matching TRBD2. This CDR3 has 16 amino acids. V gave up 3 bases and J gave up 2 bases; unmatched junction bases: 9. Germline CDR1 is LNHDA and CDR2 is SQIVND (reference sequence). The DNA for the CDR3 is TGTGCCAGTAGTATTCCCGCGGCGGGAGGCCCCTACGAGCAGTACTTC. It translates to CASSIPAAGGPYEQYF. Drawing the rest from reference TRBV19 and TRBJ2-7, the complete variable domain is DGGITQSPKYLFRKEGQNVTLSCEQNLNHDAMYWYRQDPGQGLRLIYYSQIVNDFQKGDIAEGYSVSREKKESFPLTVTSAQKNPTAFYLCASSIPAAGGPYEQYFGPGTRLTVT.

The rearrangement joins TRBV14 to TRBJ1-3, with D unclear. Per the germline V gene, CDR1 is SGHDN and CDR2 is FVKESK. This CDR3 is built from 16 residues. The V end lost 0 bases, the J end lost 7 bases, and 16 bases lay between the germline ends. The CDR3: CASSQDQTASGNTIYF. In DNA form, the CDR3 reads TGTGCCAGCAGCCAAGATCAAACAGCCTCCGGTAACACCATATATTTT.

The chain recombines TRBV2 with TRBJ2-3; TRBD2 matches at 16 bases. The ends lost 5 bases at V and 0 bases at J; junction bases unmatched: 5. Germline-derived CDR1 and CDR2 are SNHLY and FYNNEI. The CDR3 covers 18 residues. In DNA, the CDR3 is TGTGCCAGCAGTTTGGGACTAGCGGGGGGGCATAGCACAGATACGCAGTATTTT. This translates into CASSLGLAGGHSTDTQYF.

The genes are TRBV6-1 and TRBJ1-2; D is possibly TRBD1 (6 bases). The germline V gene encodes CDR1 MNHNS and CDR2 SASEGT. This CDR3 contains 12 residues. V gave up 9 bases and J gave up 1 base, with 9 bases separating them. The CDR3 bases are TGTGCCAGTTACAGGGTTAACTATGGCTACACCTTC. This codes for CASYRVNYGYTF.

V usage is TRBV7-8 and J usage is TRBJ2-1; 11 nucleotides agree with TRBD2. The V segment lost 3 bases and the J segment 4 bases; nucleotides outside the gene matches: 2. The CDR3 sequence is 15 residues long. Looked up from germline, CDR1 is SGHVS and CDR2 is FQNEAQ. The CDR3 reads CASSFGTSGYNEQFF. CDR3 bases: TGTGCCAGCAGCTTCGGGACTAGCGGATACAATGAGCAGTTCTTC.

The rearrangement joins TRBV30 to TRBJ1-2; maybe TRBD1 (6 bases). CDR3 length: 12 residues. Between the trimmed V and J ends, which lost 4 bases and 7 bases, there was a span of 13 bases. Germline lookup yields CDR1 GTSNPN and CDR2 SVGIG (reference sequence). The CDR3 region has the DNA TGTGCCTGGACCAGGACAGACATTGGCTACACCTTC. Its protein is CAWTRTDIGYTF.

The chain joins TRBV9 to TRBJ2-1; 7 bases align to TRBD2. The CDR3 has 15 residues. The V gene's germline CDR1 is SGDLS and CDR2 YYNGEE. V trimming: 4 bases; J trimming: 8 bases; junction bases outside the gene matches: 12. The CDR3 bases are TGTGCCAGCAGCCGCGTGGCGGGAGTGAGCGATGAGCAGTTCTTC. Translated, it gives CASSRVAGVSDEQFF.

The genes are TRBV30 and TRBJ1-3, with D uncertain. Trimming left V 5 bases short and J 0 bases short, with 14 bases between. The CDR3 has 15 amino acids. Germline CDR1 and CDR2: GTSNPN and SVGIG (reference sequence). CDR3 DNA sequence: TGTGCCTGGGCGGCTTCCGAAGTCTCTGGAAACACCATATATTTT. This translates into CAWAASEVSGNTIYF.

The chain carries TRBV15 and TRBJ2-7, with D possibly matching TRBD1 (6 bases). There are 19 residues in the CDR3. Germline values: CDR1 LNHNV, CDR2 YYDKDF (reference sequence). Trimming removed 0 bases at V and 3 bases at J, with 24 bases between. CDR3 DNA: TGTGCCACCAGCAGAGATCTAGGACAGTGGAGGAAGGCTGACTACGAGCAGTACTTC. Translating gives CATSRDLGQWRKADYEQYF.

This clone showed up just a few times. V is TRBV18 and J is TRBJ2-7, with D possibly TRBD1 on 5 matching bases. The germline V and J ends were trimmed by 1 base and 4 bases, with 8 bases remaining between them. Germline-derived CDR1 and CDR2 are KGHSH and LQKENI. The CDR3 extends over 13 amino acids. The DNA of the CDR3 is TGTGCCAGCTCACCACAACAGGATTACGAGCAGTACTTC. This codes for CASSPQQDYEQYF.

This clone was observed a handful of times. The genes are TRBV19 and TRBJ2-3, with 7 bases that match TRBD2. V shed 3 bases, J shed 2 bases, and the junction held 5 bases outside the gene matches. The germline gives CDR1 LNHDA, CDR2 SQIVND (reference sequence). The length of the CDR3 is 15 residues. The CDR3 spells CASSISRGSTDTQYF. The CDR3, as DNA: TGTGCCAGTAGTATCTCGCGGGGGTCCACAGATACGCAGTATTTT. Full variable domain (missing parts from reference TRBV19 and TRBJ2-3): DGGITQSPKYLFRKEGQNVTLSCEQNLNHDAMYWYRQDPGQGLRLIYYSQIVNDFQKGDIAEGYSVSREKKESFPLTVTSAQKNPTAFYLCASSISRGSTDTQYFGPGTRLTVL.

For this clone: One end of the junction does not line up with germline, which may come from a read error. The chain joins TRBV25-1 to TRBJ2-3, with 7 bases lining up with TRBD1. Germline CDR1 reads MGHDK; CDR2 reads SYGVNS. The CDR3 has 16 residues. The CDR3 nucleotides are TGTGCCAGCAGTAGGTTTGAGGACAGGAGCACAGATGCGCAGTATTTT. This codes for CASSRFEDRSTDAQYF.

CDR3 nucleotide sequence: TGTGCCAGCAGCGGCGTAGCGGAAGAGGGAGAGACCCAGTACTTC. Translation gives CASSGVAEEGETQYF. This chain connects TRBV5-4 to TRBJ2-5; maybe TRBD2 (6 bases). CDR1 SGHNT and CDR2 YYREEE come from the germline V gene (reference sequence). This CDR3 is 15 amino acids long. Trimming left V 4 bases short and J 4 bases short, with 17 bases between.

The V and J genes are TRBV7-9 and TRBJ2-7, with D possibly being TRBD2 (6 bases). Trimming took 5 bases from V and 4 from J, leaving 18 bases between them. Germline assignment: CDR1 SEHNR and CDR2 FQNEAQ (reference sequence). The CDR3 is made up of 15 amino acids. The CDR3 is CASSPKTSPVYEQYF. DNA for the CDR3: TGTGCCAGCAGCCCGAAGACTAGTCCCGTATACGAGCAGTACTTC.